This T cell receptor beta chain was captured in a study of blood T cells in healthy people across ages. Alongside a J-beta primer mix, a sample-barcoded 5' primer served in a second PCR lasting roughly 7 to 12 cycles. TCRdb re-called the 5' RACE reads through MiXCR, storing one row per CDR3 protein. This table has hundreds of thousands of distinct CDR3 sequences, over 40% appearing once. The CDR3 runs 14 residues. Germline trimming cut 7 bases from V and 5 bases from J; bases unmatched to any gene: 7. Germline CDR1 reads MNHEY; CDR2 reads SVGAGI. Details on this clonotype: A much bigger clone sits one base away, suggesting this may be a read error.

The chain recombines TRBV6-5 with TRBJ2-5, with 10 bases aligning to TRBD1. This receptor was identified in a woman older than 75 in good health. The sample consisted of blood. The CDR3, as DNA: TGTGCCAGCACCTCGACAGGGGGCGGCGAGACCCAGTACTTC. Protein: CASTSTGGGETQYF.